This T cell receptor beta chain derives from a study of vaccination effects on CD4 cells after COVID-19. Study context: Participants each got two BNT162b2 or mRNA-1273 vaccine doses. Study observations and caveats: Whether induced by infection or by vaccine, clones showed marked clonal contraction late after vaccination. Limitations: small convalescent group and missing early post-infection timepoints.

Germline V gene sequence: CDR1 SGHRS, CDR2 YFSETQ. The CDR3 is 14 residues long. The V end lost 3 bases, the J end lost 4 bases, and 12 bases lay between the germline ends. About this clone: The target antigen is unknown.

Once cultured for 9 to 11 days, the cells underwent separation to obtain CD4+ T cells. Nucleocapsid antibodies were negative in the vaccine recipients, who had never had SARS-CoV-2 infection. TCRdb's table, derived via immunoSEQ multiplex PCR, lists solely in-frame clones and lacks some. The table records more than 50,000 clones, about 74% of them present only once. The source was CD4+ T cells from PBMCs cultured without peptide, collected before COVID-19 vaccination. This chain links TRBV5-1 with TRBJ2-3; D perhaps matches TRBD1 (6 bases). This clonotype originated in a human donor who received a COVID-19 vaccine. The CDR3 protein is CASSYGQNSDTQYF. The CDR3 region has the DNA TGCGCCAGCAGCTACGGACAGAATTCAGATACGCAGTATTTT.